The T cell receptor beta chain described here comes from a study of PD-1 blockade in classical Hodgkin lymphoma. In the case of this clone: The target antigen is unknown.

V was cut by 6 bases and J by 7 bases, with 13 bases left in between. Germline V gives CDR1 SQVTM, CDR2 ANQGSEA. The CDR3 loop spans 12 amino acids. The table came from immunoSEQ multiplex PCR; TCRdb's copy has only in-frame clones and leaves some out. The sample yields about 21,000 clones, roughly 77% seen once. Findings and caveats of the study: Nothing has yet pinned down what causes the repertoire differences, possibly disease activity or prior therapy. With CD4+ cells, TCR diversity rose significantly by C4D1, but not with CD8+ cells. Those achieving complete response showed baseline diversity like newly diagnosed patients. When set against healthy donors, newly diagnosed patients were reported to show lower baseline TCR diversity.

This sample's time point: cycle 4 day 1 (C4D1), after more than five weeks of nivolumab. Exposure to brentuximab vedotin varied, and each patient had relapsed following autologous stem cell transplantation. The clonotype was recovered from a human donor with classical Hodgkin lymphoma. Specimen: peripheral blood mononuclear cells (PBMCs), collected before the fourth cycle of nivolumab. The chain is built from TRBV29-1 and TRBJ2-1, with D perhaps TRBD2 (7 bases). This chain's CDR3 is CSVTRGGNEQFF. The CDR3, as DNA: TGCAGCGTCACGAGGGGGGGGAATGAGCAGTTCTTC.